The sequence of this T cell receptor (beta chain) was determined in a study of response to subunit inactivated influenza vaccine. Worth noting for this clonotype: Its antigen is currently unknown.

General study results and limits: There was a suggestion from the authors that each seasonal influenza vaccination recruits few new T cells.

Each CDR3 protein gets one entry after TCRdb re-called the RT-PCR reads with MiXCR. Counted here are about 780,000 distinct CDR3 sequences, 18% occurring once; the ten biggest clones make up approximately 11%. Germline values: CDR1 SQVTM, CDR2 ANQGSEA. Deletions cut 0 bases from V and 7 bases from J, with 6 bases between. This CDR3 comprises 12 residues. This sequence joins TRBV29-1 and TRBJ2-2, with D possibly being TRBD2 (5 bases). This clonotype originated in a man in his fifties who received an inactivated influenza vaccine. The material was PBMCs from blood, obtained 4 to 6 days after vaccination. The chain's CDR3 is CSVEEGGGELFF. The CDR3 DNA follows: TGCAGCGTTGAAGAAGGAGGCGGGGAGCTGTTTTTT.